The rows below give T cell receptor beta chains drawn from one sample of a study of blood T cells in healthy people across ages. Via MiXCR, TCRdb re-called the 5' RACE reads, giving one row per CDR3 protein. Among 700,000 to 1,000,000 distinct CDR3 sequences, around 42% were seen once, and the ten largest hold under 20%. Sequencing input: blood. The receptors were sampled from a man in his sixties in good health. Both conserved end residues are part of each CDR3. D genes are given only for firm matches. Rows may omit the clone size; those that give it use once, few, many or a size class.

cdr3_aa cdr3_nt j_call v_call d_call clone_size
CASSSDPGNSPLHF TGTGCCAGCAGCTCCGACCCGGGCAATTCACCCCTCCACTTT TRBJ1-6 TRBV5-5 NA NA
CASNSIILDRGRLETQYF TGTGCCAGCAACTCGATCATTTTGGACAGGGGGCGCTTAGAGACCCAGTACTTC TRBJ2-5 TRBV11-2 TRBD1 NA
CASSQVAPGEDGYTF TGTGCCAGCAGCCAAGTGGCACCTGGAGAGGATGGCTACACCTTC TRBJ1-2 TRBV6-1 NA NA
CAMSRETSGNTIYF TGTGCCATGAGTCGGGAGACCTCTGGAAACACCATATATTTT TRBJ1-3 TRBV10-3 NA NA
CSSFDGTETYEQYF TGCAGCTCCTTCGACGGGACAGAGACCTACGAGCAGTACTTC TRBJ2-7 TRBV20-1 TRBD1 NA
CASSQQSGSYEQYF TGTGCCAGCAGCCAACAGAGCGGAAGCTATGAGCAGTACTTC TRBJ2-7 TRBV3-1 NA once
CSAPPQETQYF TGCAGTGCTCCCCCCCAAGAGACCCAGTACTTC TRBJ2-5 TRBV20-1 NA few
CASSFNREQYF TGTGCCAGCAGCTTTAACAGAGAGCAGTACTTC TRBJ2-7 TRBV7-2 NA NA
CSARGLFTDTQYF TGCAGTGCCCGGGGACTATTCACAGATACGCAGTATTTT TRBJ2-3 TRBV20-1 TRBD2 NA
CASSHPGQGHRTQYF TGTGCCAGCAGCCATCCGGGACAGGGTCATCGTACGCAGTATTTT TRBJ2-3 TRBV14 TRBD1 few
CAISESMGGGGNQPQHF TGTGCCATCAGTGAGTCGATGGGAGGGGGCGGCAATCAGCCCCAGCATTTT TRBJ1-5 TRBV10-3 TRBD1 NA
CASSHGGNNEQFF TGTGCCAGCAGCCATGGAGGGAACAATGAGCAGTTCTTC TRBJ2-1 TRBV11-2 NA NA
CASSRDRDTYSGANVLTF TGTGCCAGCAGCAGAGACCGGGACACCTACTCTGGGGCCAACGTCCTGACTTTC TRBJ2-6 TRBV7-9 NA few
CASSDGVYEQYF TGTGCCAGCAGTGACGGGGTCTACGAGCAGTACTTC TRBJ2-7 TRBV2 NA NA
CASSPTSGGLQGTQYF TGTGCCAGCAGCCCCACTAGCGGGGGCCTCCAAGGGACCCAGTACTTC TRBJ2-5 TRBV7-6 TRBD2 NA
CSVGQGVFGNGQFF NA TRBJ2-1 TRBV29-1 NA NA
CASSPGRTEAFF TGTGCCAGCAGCCCAGGGAGAACTGAAGCTTTCTTT TRBJ1-1 TRBV12-3/TRBV12-4 NA NA
CASSVQAGPYEQYF TGTGCCAGCAGCGTACAAGCGGGGCCCTACGAGCAGTACTTC TRBJ2-7 TRBV9 TRBD2 NA
CASSPGRTGEVNTQYF TGTGCCAGCTCACCTGGTCGGACAGGGGAGGTAAATACGCAGTATTTT TRBJ2-3 TRBV18 TRBD1 NA
CASSLGRRISYEQYF TGTGCCAGCAGTTTAGGCAGGCGTATCTCCTACGAGCAGTACTTC TRBJ2-7 TRBV28 NA NA
CASSFQGAGTEAFF TGTGCCAGCAGCTTTCAGGGGGCTGGTACTGAAGCTTTCTTT TRBJ1-1 TRBV11-3 TRBD1 NA
CASSPRGGLAGRETQYF TGTGCCAGCAGTCCCCGGGGAGGGCTAGCGGGGCGAGAGACCCAGTACTTC TRBJ2-5 TRBV12-3/TRBV12-4 TRBD2 NA